This entry lists 29 T cell receptor beta chains sequenced from one sample in a study of vaccination and CD4 T cells after COVID-19. No antigen is known for these receptors. Noted treatment: roughly ten-day PBMC culture with coronavirus spike peptide pools or control peptides (ViraFEST assay). An Oncomine TCR Beta short-read assay was used to sequence the DNA from cultured CD4+ T cells. TCRdb reprocessed the PCR reads via MiXCR and lists one record per CDR3 protein. The sample includes 7,100 or so distinct CDR3 sequences, around 65% of them seen just once. Sequencing used CD4+ T cells from blood, cultured in vitro. These receptor sequences come from a human donor who had recovered from COVID-19.

The chain joins TRBV7-6 to TRBJ2-1; no clear D gene. There are 15 residues in the CDR3. V gave up 4 bases and J gave up 0 bases, with 10 bases separating them. Germline V lookup: CDR1 SGHVS, CDR2 FNYEAQ. DNA of the CDR3: TGTGCCAGCAGCTCGCAGGTAAACTCCTACAATGAGCAGTTCTTC. As protein: CASSSQVNSYNEQFF.

In its sample, this clonotype was seen a few times. The chain has TRBV20-1 and TRBJ2-5, with 11 nucleotides matching TRBD2. The trim removed 6 bases at V and 0 bases at J, leaving 6 bases unmatched. This CDR3 has 15 amino acids. Germline-derived CDR1 and CDR2 are DFQATT and SNEGSKA (reference sequence). The CDR3 region is CSAPTSGSNQETQYF. The CDR3 DNA sequence: TGCAGTGCCCCCACTAGCGGGAGTAACCAAGAGACCCAGTACTTC.

The chain carries TRBV11-2 and TRBJ2-4, with D tentatively TRBD2 (6 bases). The CDR3 runs to 14 residues. V was trimmed by 2 bases and J by 8 bases, leaving 13 bases between them. Germline CDR1 reads SGHAT; CDR2 reads FQNNGV. The CDR3, as DNA: TGTGCCAGCAGCTTATTCGGGGGATCGGACATTCAGTACTTC. Its protein is CASSLFGGSDIQYF.

The chain uses TRBV20-1 and TRBJ2-1, with 10 bases that match TRBD2. CDR1 is DFQATT, CDR2 SNEGSKA, per germline (reference sequence). Unmatched junction bases numbered 10, after V lost 7 bases and J lost 10 bases. The CDR3 extends over 13 amino acids. In DNA, the CDR3 is TGCAGTGTACGGGCTAGCGGGGGAGGAGAGCAGTTCTTC. Translating it yields CSVRASGGGEQFF.

A remark on this clonotype: One base separates it from a far larger clone, so it is likely a read error. CDR3 protein: CVSSLIGQGYEQYF. In DNA form, the CDR3 reads TGTGTCAGCAGCTTGATCGGACAGGGCTACGAGCAGTACTTC. This chain uses TRBV7-2 with TRBJ2-7; TRBD1 matches at 8 bases. Germline assignment: CDR1 SGHTA and CDR2 FQGNSA. There are 14 residues in the CDR3.

The chain uses TRBV15 and TRBJ2-2, with 9 bases identical to TRBD2. The CDR3 runs 16 residues. Germline CDR1 and CDR2: LNHNV and YYDKDF (reference sequence). With V trimmed by 2 bases and J by 2 bases, 3 bases remained unmatched. The CDR3 coding sequence is TGTGCCACCAGCAGATTTAGCGGGGGTAACACCGGGGAGCTGTTTTTT. Its translation is CATSRFSGGNTGELFF.

This chain uses TRBV20-1 with TRBJ1-5; weak D call: TRBD1 (5 bases). The V gene's germline CDR1 is DFQATT and CDR2 SNEGSKA (reference sequence). With 1 base removed from V and 6 bases from J, the gap between germline ends came to 13 bases. The CDR3 extends over 14 amino acids. CDR3 residues: CSARVGRDGQPQHF. In nucleotides, the CDR3 is TGCAGTGCTAGAGTGGGCAGGGATGGTCAGCCCCAGCATTTT.

This chain links TRBV7-4 with TRBJ1-5; a possible D gene is TRBD1 (6 bases). CDR1 SGHVT and CDR2 SQSDAQ come from the germline V gene. Trimming left V 4 bases short and J 6 bases short, with 16 bases between. The CDR3 length is 15 residues. DNA of the CDR3: TGTGCCAGCAGCTGGGGGGGCAGGGGTGGTCAGCCCCAGCATTTT. This translates into CASSWGGRGGQPQHF.

In its sample, this clonotype was seen a few times. This chain joins TRBV7-6 and TRBJ1-3; D unclear. The CDR3 spans 17 residues. The ends were cut back, 1 base at V and 0 bases at J, with 13 bases in the middle. Germline CDR1 is SGHVS and CDR2 is FNYEAQ. The CDR3 region has the DNA TGTGCCAGCAGCTTAGGGGCTTGGGATGGCTCTGGAAACACCATATATTTT. Residues: CASSLGAWDGSGNTIYF.

This clonotype was seen a handful of times. J is TRBJ1-2 and V is TRBV20-1; 7 nucleotides agree with TRBD1. J gave up 2 bases and V 5 bases, and 5 bases lay outside the gene matches. Germline V gene sequence: CDR1 DFQATT, CDR2 SNEGSKA (reference sequence). The CDR3 covers 13 residues. The CDR3 loop is CSAWDSQNYGYTF. The CDR3 DNA sequence: TGCAGTGCTTGGGACAGTCAAAACTATGGCTACACCTTC.

The rearrangement uses TRBV6-1 and TRBJ1-2; 10 bases are shared with TRBD1. V trimming: 7 bases; J trimming: 2 bases; junction bases outside the gene matches: 13. CDR1 and CDR2 from the germline V gene are MNHNS and SASEGT. CDR3 length: 17 residues. CDR3 region: CASIGPRQGAYNYGYTF. Written as DNA, the CDR3 is TGTGCCAGCATAGGCCCTCGACAGGGGGCCTACAACTATGGCTACACCTTC.

This clonotype was detected a few times. This chain joins TRBV20-1 and TRBJ1-1; possible D gene TRBD1, 6 bases. The germline CDR1 and CDR2 sequences are DFQATT and SNEGSKA (reference sequence). Trimming took off 2 bases at V and 2 bases at J, with 15 bases between the two ends. The CDR3 extends over 15 amino acids. CDR3 sequence: CSARIPGQRNTEAFF. The CDR3 DNA is TGCAGTGCTAGAATACCGGGACAAAGAAACACTGAAGCTTTCTTT.

The table lists this clonotype with a count of one. This chain links TRBV10-3 with TRBJ2-1; TRBD2 matches 14 bases. Germline V gene lookup returns CDR1 ENHRY and CDR2 SYGVKD. Trimming took 3 bases from V and 2 from J; bases not matched to a gene: 6. CDR3 length: 18 residues. CDR3 region: CAISDRGLAGAAYNEQFF. CDR3 bases: TGTGCCATCAGTGATAGGGGACTAGCGGGAGCCGCCTACAATGAGCAGTTCTTC.

This clonotype is deemed medium-sized. J is TRBJ2-3 and V is TRBV4-2, with 9 bases matching TRBD2. After removal of 1 base from V and 6 bases from J, the junction contained 2 bases not matched to a gene. Germline values: CDR1 LGHNA, CDR2 YNFKEQ. The CDR3 runs to 14 residues. This chain's CDR3 is CASSQGTSADTQYF. The CDR3 bases are TGTGCCAGCAGCCAAGGGACTAGCGCGGATACGCAGTATTTT.

The chain has TRBV11-3 and TRBJ2-7; 8 positions agree with TRBD2. The germline V gene encodes CDR1 SGHNT and CDR2 YENEEA. The CDR3 runs 15 residues. J was trimmed by 1 base and V by 3 bases; bases with no gene match: 5. The CDR3 coding sequence is TGTGCCAGCAGCTTCTTGTTAGCGGGATCCTACGAGCAGTACTTC. Translated, it gives CASSFLLAGSYEQYF. Based on the CDR3 plus reference TRBV11-3 and TRBJ2-7, the full variable domain is EAGVVQSPRYKIIEKKQPVAFWCNPISGHNTLYWYLQNLGQGPELLIRYENEEAVDDSQLPKDRFSAERLKGVDSTLKIQPAELGDSAVYLCASSFLLAGSYEQYFGPGTRLTVT.

V gene TRBV6-1 combines with J gene TRBJ1-2; possible D gene TRBD1, 5 bases. V lost 6 bases, J lost 7 bases, and 12 bases lay in between. Germline V gene lookup returns CDR1 MNHNS and CDR2 SASEGT. The CDR3 is made up of 12 amino acids. This CDR3 is CASSGAMGGYTF. The CDR3 region has the DNA TGTGCCAGCAGCGGGGCGATGGGTGGCTACACCTTC.

V gene TRBV20-1 combines with J gene TRBJ2-5; TRBD1 matches 7 bases. Trimming cost V 4 bases and J 4 bases; bases outside gene matches: 9. The CDR3 sequence is 14 residues long. The germline V gene encodes CDR1 DFQATT and CDR2 SNEGSKA (reference sequence). CDR3 DNA sequence: TGCAGTGCTACTCCGACAGGGACGTTAGAGACCCAGTACTTC. Amino acids: CSATPTGTLETQYF.

This clonotype was observed a few times. The genes are TRBV7-3 and TRBJ2-5, with 10 bases fitting TRBD1. The germline V gene has CDR1 SGHTA and CDR2 FQGTGA. The CDR3 sequence is 15 residues long. Trimming at V came to 3 bases and at J to 3 bases, leaving 4 bases not matched to a gene. The CDR3: CASSFHGTGEETQYF. CDR3 nucleotide sequence: TGTGCCAGCAGCTTCCACGGGACAGGGGAAGAGACCCAGTACTTC.

This clonotype was seen just once. This chain links TRBV20-1 with TRBJ2-3; D gene uncertain. CDR3 length: 11 amino acids. Germline V CDR1 and CDR2: DFQATT, SNEGSKA (reference sequence). V was pared by 2 bases and J by 7 bases, with 7 bases between. The CDR3 here is CSARSSNTQYF. CDR3 in DNA: TGCAGTGCTAGAAGCAGCAATACGCAGTATTTT.

By share, this clonotype ranks as medium-sized. V usage is TRBV27 and J usage is TRBJ2-7, with 8 bases identical to TRBD1. The V gene's germline CDR1 is MNHEY and CDR2 SMNVEV (reference sequence). The V and J ends lost 8 bases and 6 bases, in that order; junction bases with no gene match: 15. CDR3 length: 15 amino acids. The CDR3 region has the DNA TGTGCCAGCGGTGTCCGACAGGGGAGCTCGGGCGAGCAGTACTTC. It encodes CASGVRQGSSGEQYF.

CDR3: CASRNRTGKTEAFF. CDR3 DNA: TGTGCCAGCAGAAACCGGACAGGGAAGACTGAAGCTTTCTTT. This chain links TRBV6-4 with TRBJ1-1; the match to TRBD1 covers 8 bases. The CDR3 loop spans 14 amino acids. In germline, CDR1 is MRHNA, CDR2 SNTAGT. Unmatched junction bases numbered 8, after V lost 6 bases and J lost 5 bases.

V and J are TRBV5-4 and TRBJ1-2; 8 positions agree with TRBD1. J gave up 4 bases and V 0 bases, and 2 bases lay outside the gene matches. The CDR3 has 14 residues. The germline V gene encodes CDR1 SGHNT and CDR2 YYREEE (reference sequence). The CDR3 sequence: CASSLGTGIYGYTF. The DNA of the CDR3 is TGTGCCAGCAGCTTGGGGACAGGGATCTATGGCTACACCTTC.

This chain links TRBV12-5 with TRBJ2-3; TRBD1 aligns across 7 bases. The V gene end was trimmed by 9 bases and the J gene end by 9 bases; junction bases not matched to a gene: 6. CDR3 length: 11 residues. Germline assignment: CDR1 LGHNT and CDR2 FRNRAP. In DNA, the CDR3 is TGTGCTAGCGGCGTCAGGGGGACGCAGTATTTT. Translation: CASGVRGTQYF.

The rearrangement joins TRBV6-5 to TRBJ1-2; D is possibly TRBD1 (5 bases). The CDR3 consists of 14 residues. Germline CDR1 MNHEY, CDR2 SVGAGI. V lost 0 bases and J lost 6, with 11 bases in between. This CDR3 reads CASSYSRGRDGYTF. The CDR3 region has the DNA TGTGCCAGCAGTTACTCCCGGGGGAGGGATGGCTACACCTTC.

The rearrangement uses TRBV6-5 and TRBJ1-1; TRBD1 might be the D (6 bases). V dropped 6 bases and J dropped 3 bases, with 14 bases sitting between them. The CDR3 sequence is 14 residues long. Germline V lookup: CDR1 MNHEY, CDR2 SVGAGI. Here the CDR3 reads CASSYQGIDTEAFF. The CDR3 bases are TGTGCCAGCAGCTACCAGGGGATTGACACTGAAGCTTTCTTT.

This chain joins TRBV6-1 and TRBJ1-5; D is possibly TRBD1 (5 bases). This CDR3 has 17 residues. Trimming removed 1 base from V and 0 bases from J, with 13 bases in between. Germline V gene sequence: CDR1 MNHNS, CDR2 SASEGT. DNA of the CDR3: TGTGCCAGCAGTGAAGTGTCACGAGGGGTTAGCAATCAGCCCCAGCATTTT. It codes for CASSEVSRGVSNQPQHF.

The rearrangement uses TRBV6-1 and TRBJ2-2; D might be TRBD1 (6 bases). CDR1 and CDR2 (germline): MNHNS, SASEGT. The CDR3 extends over 15 amino acids. The V gene lost 5 bases and the J gene lost 4 bases, with 14 bases spanning the gap. Written as DNA, the CDR3 is TGTGCCAGCAGTATTAACCGGGACACCACCGGGGAGCTGTTTTTT. Residues: CASSINRDTTGELFF.

This clonotype was detected once. This chain connects TRBV20-1 to TRBJ2-7, with D possibly being TRBD1 or TRBD2 (5 bases each). The germline gives CDR1 DFQATT, CDR2 SNEGSKA (reference sequence). This CDR3 comprises 13 residues. V was trimmed by 5 bases and J by 0 bases, leaving 11 bases between them. CDR3 DNA sequence: TGCAGTGCTGTCCGGGACGTCTCCTACGAGCAGTACTTC. Protein product: CSAVRDVSYEQYF.

This clonotype has only one observation. The CDR3 nucleotides read TGTGCCAGCAGGGGCTCATGGGTCACAGAAGAGACCCAGTACTTC. Translating it yields CASRGSWVTEETQYF. The chain carries TRBV7-2 and TRBJ2-5; D gene uncertain. CDR1 is SGHTA, CDR2 FQGNSA, per germline. CDR3 size: 15 residues. Trimming cost V 6 bases and J 3 bases, with 17 bases left between them.